Listed below are T cell receptor beta chains from one sample, sequenced in a study of T cell repertoires in aging, cancer and after chemotherapy. TCRdb reprocessed the multiplex PCR reads via MiXCR and lists one record per CDR3 protein. This table holds roughly 6,000 distinct CDR3 sequences, under 25% found once. What was sequenced was blood. The receptors originated from a human donor with a blood cancer. The CDR3 runs from the conserved cysteine through the conserved F or W. Each record gives: CDR3 protein, J gene, V gene.

CASLDRGGYGYTF | TRBJ1-2 | TRBV19
CASSLGNSPLHF | TRBJ1-6 | TRBV27
CASSFFGFESYGYTF | TRBJ1-2 | TRBV5-6
CASSPQEGGNQHF | TRBJ1-5 | TRBV18
CASSSTAVNYNEQFF | TRBJ2-1 | TRBV12-3/TRBV12-4
CASSYAGTGKYQETQYF | TRBJ2-5 | TRBV6-2/TRBV6-3
CSASPRRGLPSNTGELFF | TRBJ2-2 | TRBV20-1
CASSLSTTSGTSYNERFF | TRBJ2-1 | TRBV11-1
CSASLGGTGEYEQYF | TRBJ2-7 | TRBV20-1
CSAIRHMRNTEAFF | TRBJ1-1 | TRBV20-1
CASSRFRGDDYGYTF | TRBJ1-2 | TRBV5-1
CASSPGTGWDLEQYF | TRBJ2-7 | TRBV5-6
CASSKKAKYSGGRSTDTQYF | TRBJ2-3 | TRBV21-1
CSARAAGGQFTDTQYF | TRBJ2-3 | TRBV20-1
CASSPYIGTSGPYEQYF | TRBJ2-7 | TRBV7-2
CASSYLSGVNQPQHF | TRBJ1-5 | TRBV6-2/TRBV6-3
CASSFRNTGELFF | TRBJ2-2 | TRBV19
CARSLGSDGGGETQYF | TRBJ2-5 | TRBV5-3
CASSLRRGGVTDTQYF | TRBJ2-3 | TRBV12-3/TRBV12-4
CASSFSQGRTEQYF | TRBJ2-7 | TRBV12-3/TRBV12-4
CASTAGLAGGQYTGELFF | TRBJ2-2 | TRBV5-6
CASTTGGGQPQHF | TRBJ1-5 | TRBV6-5
CASSQGQGVSYNEQFF | TRBJ2-1 | TRBV4-1
CSARGQGGYGSPLHF | TRBJ1-6 | TRBV20-1